These T cell receptor beta chains were read from a single sample in a study of blood T cell repertoires in COVID-19. Assay: immunoSEQ multiplex PCR; the TCRdb copy retains only in-frame clones and omits some. Found here are roughly 90,000 clones, roughly 88% of them singletons; the top ten hold roughly 25%. What was sequenced was peripheral blood. The receptors were sampled from a human donor in a cohort sampled during active COVID-19. The CDR3 runs from the conserved cysteine through the conserved F or W. D genes are given only for firm matches. Where a row states a size, it is once, few, many or the class of an expanded clone; other rows omit it.

>once|TRBV7-9|TRBD2|TRBJ2-7
TGTGCCAGCAGCTTCGGGGCGGGGGGGCCGAGTGAGCAGTACTTC
CASSFGAGGPSEQYF
>NA|TRBV27|TRBD1|TRBJ1-2
TGTGCCAGCAGTTGGGACAGGGGTTATGGCTACACCTTC
CASSWDRGYGYTF
>NA|TRBV7-8|TRBD2|TRBJ2-5
TGTGCCAGCAGCTCCCAGCGGGGGGGTAGGGAGACCCAGTACTTC
CASSSQRGGRETQYF
>NA|TRBV5-1|TRBD2|TRBJ2-1
TGCGCCAGCAGCTTGGGGACTAGCGGGAGAGGCGATGAGCAGTTCTTC
CASSLGTSGRGDEQFF
>NA|TRBV2|TRBD2|TRBJ2-4
TGTGCCAGCAGTGAAGCGGGGAGACTAGCGGAAAACATTCAGTACTTC
CASSEAGRLAENIQYF
>NA|TRBV18|NA|TRBJ2-6
TGTGCCAGCTCACCACCGAACGAACGGGCTGGGGCCAACGTCCTGACTTTC
CASSPPNERAGANVLTF
>NA|TRBV7-9|TRBD2|TRBJ2-1
TGTGCCAGCAGCCCCCCCTCAGCGGGAGGGACTAGCTCCTACAATGAGCAGTTCTTC
CASSPPSAGGTSSYNEQFF
>NA|TRBV11-2|NA|TRBJ2-5
TGTGCCAGCAGCTTAGGTCGGGAGACCCAGTACTTC
CASSLGRETQYF
>NA|TRBV5-4|TRBD1|TRBJ1-1
TGTGCCAGCAGCGAGGGACAGAGGATGAACACTGAAGCTTTCTTT
CASSEGQRMNTEAFF
>NA|TRBV27|NA|TRBJ2-2
TGTGCCAGCTACGGGGTGTCCGGGGAGCTGTTTTTT
CASYGVSGELFF
>NA|TRBV2|TRBD2|TRBJ2-7
TGTGCCAGCAGTGAATCACCGGGACTAGCTTACGAGCAGTACTTC
CASSESPGLAYEQYF
>NA|TRBV7-8|NA|TRBJ2-7
TGTGCCAGCAGCTTAGCTTTGGGTTATGGGAGCCACGAGCAGTACTTC
CASSLALGYGSHEQYF
>NA|TRBV6-5|NA|TRBJ2-5
TGTGCCAGCAGTTACCGGGAGAGGGAGACCCAGTACTTC
CASSYRERETQYF
>once|TRBV11-3|TRBD2|TRBJ2-2
TGTGCCAGCTCGGGGGGAGAGAACACCGGGGAGCTGTTTTTT
CASSGGENTGELFF
>NA|TRBV16|NA|TRBJ2-7
TGTGCCAGCAGCCTCAGAAGGGGCGAGCAGTACTTC
CASSLRRGEQYF
>NA|TRBV7-2|NA|TRBJ1-2
TGTGCCAGCAGCCCCGGGGACTATGGCTACACCTTC
CASSPGDYGYTF
>NA|TRBV11-2|NA|TRBJ1-2
TGTGCCAGCAGCTTAGAGCCAGGGCCCTATGGCTACACCTTC
CASSLEPGPYGYTF
>once|TRBV5-6|TRBD1|TRBJ1-2
TGTGCCAGCAGCTCGGACAGGGGGCAATGGGGCTACACCTTC
CASSSDRGQWGYTF
>few|TRBV19|TRBD1|TRBJ1-6
TGTGCCAGTCGGACAGGGGACAATTCACCCCTCCACTTT
CASRTGDNSPLHF
>many|TRBV7-8|TRBD1|TRBJ1-2
TGTGCCAGCAGCTTGGGACAGGGGACAGGTTATGGCTACACCTTC
CASSLGQGTGYGYTF
>few|TRBV19|NA|TRBJ2-3
TGTGCCAGTAGAACCGAGGGTACAGATACGCAGTATTTT
CASRTEGTDTQYF
>once|TRBV12-3/TRBV12-4|NA|TRBJ2-3
TGTGCCAGCAGACCCTCGGGGTCAGATACGCAGTATTTT
CASRPSGSDTQYF
>NA|TRBV5-1|NA|TRBJ2-1
TGCGCCAGCATCCTGACTTCAGGGCCAGGAAATGAGCAGTTCTTC
CASILTSGPGNEQFF
>NA|TRBV15|NA|TRBJ2-2
TGTGCCACCAGCAGAGGTCGAGGTTTGGCAGGGGTAGGCGGGGAGCTGTTTTTT
CATSRGRGLAGVGGELFF
>NA|TRBV12-5|TRBD2|TRBJ2-7
TGTGCTAGTGGTCCCGGGGGGGACGAGCAGTACTTC
CASGPGGDEQYF
>NA|TRBV7-2|NA|TRBJ1-2
TGTGCCAGCAGCTTAACGGTCTCTGGGGGCAGAAACTATGGCTACACCTTC
CASSLTVSGGRNYGYTF
>NA|TRBV4-2|NA|TRBJ2-1
TGTGCCAGCGGTCCGGGGTCCTACAATGAGCAGTTCTTC
CASGPGSYNEQFF
>NA|TRBV5-4|NA|TRBJ2-5
TGTGCCAGCAGCTTGGTAGGGAGAGAGACCCAGTACTTC
CASSLVGRETQYF
>NA|TRBV10-1|NA|TRBJ1-1
TGCGCCAGCAGCGCAGGGGACACTGAAGCTTTCTTT
CASSAGDTEAFF
>NA|TRBV5-1|TRBD1|TRBJ2-7
TGCGCCAGCAGCCCAAGGACAGGGACCTACGAGCAGTACTTC
CASSPRTGTYEQYF
>NA|TRBV6-2/TRBV6-3|TRBD2|TRBJ2-3
TGTGCCAGCAGCCTTTTCGGGACTAGCGTGGGTACGCAGTATTTT
CASSLFGTSVGTQYF
>NA|TRBV19|NA|TRBJ1-5
TGTGCCAGTAGCGTCCGAAGGGGGTCTGATCAGCCCCAGCATTTT
CASSVRRGSDQPQHF
>few|TRBV29-1|NA|TRBJ2-1
TGCAGCGCCTCGGGGGTTCGTACAATGAGTAGGGCGGAGCAGTTCTTC
CSASGVRTMSRAEQFF
>once|TRBV28|TRBD1|TRBJ1-2
TGTGCCAGCAGACTTTCCCGGGGGGGGACAGGGGGCATTGTCTATGGCTACACCTTC
CASRLSRGGTGGIVYGYTF
>NA|TRBV27|NA|TRBJ2-7
TGTGCCAGCAGTCCCTCCGGGGGAGGCGAGCAGTACTTC
CASSPSGGGEQYF
>NA|TRBV25-1|NA|TRBJ2-7
TGTGCCAGCAGTGACGGCTACGAGCAGTACTTC
CASSDGYEQYF
>NA|TRBV7-2|TRBD1|TRBJ2-5
TGTGCCAGCAGCTCAGCACTAGGGGACAGAATACGAAGGACCCAGTACTTC
CASSSALGDRIRRTQYF
>NA|TRBV11-2|TRBD1|TRBJ2-7
TGTGCCAGCAGTCGACAGGGAAGAAACGAGCAGTACTTC
CASSRQGRNEQYF
>once|TRBV11-2|TRBD1|TRBJ2-3
TGTGCCAGCAGCCGAATCCGGGACAGGGGCACAGATACGCAGTATTTT
CASSRIRDRGTDTQYF
>NA|TRBV15|TRBD1|TRBJ2-7
TGTGCCACCAGCAGGGACAGGGGGGGCGAGCAGTACTTC
CATSRDRGGEQYF
>NA|TRBV20-1|TRBD2|TRBJ2-5
TGCAGTGCTAGTTGGTCTGCGGGAGGTCAAGAGACCCAGTACTTC
CSASWSAGGQETQYF
>NA|TRBV14|TRBD1|TRBJ1-1
TGTGCCAGCAGCCAAGATCGTCCAGGGGGAGGGAACACTGAAGCTTTCTTT
CASSQDRPGGGNTEAFF
>NA|TRBV12-5|TRBD1|TRBJ1-2
TGTGCTAGTGCTTCGATGGGACAGACCCCTATCTTC
CASASMGQTPIF
>NA|TRBV2|NA|TRBJ1-1
TGTGCCAGCAGTGACGATACGGGAACTGAAGCTTTCTTT
CASSDDTGTEAFF
>few|TRBV7-8|NA|TRBJ2-7
TGTGCCAGCAGCTTGGGGAGGGGGGGCCCCTACGAGCAGTACTTC
CASSLGRGGPYEQYF